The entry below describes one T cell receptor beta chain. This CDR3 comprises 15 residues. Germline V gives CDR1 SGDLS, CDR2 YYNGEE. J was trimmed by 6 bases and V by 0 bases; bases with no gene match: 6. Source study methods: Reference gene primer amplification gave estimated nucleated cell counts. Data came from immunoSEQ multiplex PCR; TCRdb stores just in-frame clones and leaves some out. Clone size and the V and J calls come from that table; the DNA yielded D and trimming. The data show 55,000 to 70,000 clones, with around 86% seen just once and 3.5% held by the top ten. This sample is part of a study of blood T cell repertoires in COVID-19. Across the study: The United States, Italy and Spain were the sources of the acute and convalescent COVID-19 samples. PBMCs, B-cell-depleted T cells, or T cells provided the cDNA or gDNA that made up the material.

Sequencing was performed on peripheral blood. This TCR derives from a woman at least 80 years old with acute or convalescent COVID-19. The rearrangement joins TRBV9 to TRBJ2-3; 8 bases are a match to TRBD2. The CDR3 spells CASSVATSDGDTQYF. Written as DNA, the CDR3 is TGTGCCAGCAGCGTAGCGACTAGCGATGGCGATACGCAGTATTTT.